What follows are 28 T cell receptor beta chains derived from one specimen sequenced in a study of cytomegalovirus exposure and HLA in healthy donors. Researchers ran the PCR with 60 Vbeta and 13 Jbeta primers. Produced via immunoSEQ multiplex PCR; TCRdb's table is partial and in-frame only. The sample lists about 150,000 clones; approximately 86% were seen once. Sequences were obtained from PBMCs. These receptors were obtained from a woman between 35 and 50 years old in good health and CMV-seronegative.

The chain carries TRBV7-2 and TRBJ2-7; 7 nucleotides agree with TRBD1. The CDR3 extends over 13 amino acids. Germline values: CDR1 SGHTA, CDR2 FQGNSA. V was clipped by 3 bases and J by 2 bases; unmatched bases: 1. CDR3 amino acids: CASSFQGAYEQYF. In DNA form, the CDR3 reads TGTGCCAGCAGCTTCCAGGGGGCCTACGAGCAGTACTTC.

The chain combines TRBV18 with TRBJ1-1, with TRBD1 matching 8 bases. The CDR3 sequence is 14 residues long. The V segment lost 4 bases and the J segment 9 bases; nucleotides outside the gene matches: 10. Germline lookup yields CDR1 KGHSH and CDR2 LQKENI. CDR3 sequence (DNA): TGTGCCAGCTCACTTACAGGGGGGGATGTCCAAGCTTTCTTT. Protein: CASSLTGGDVQAFF.

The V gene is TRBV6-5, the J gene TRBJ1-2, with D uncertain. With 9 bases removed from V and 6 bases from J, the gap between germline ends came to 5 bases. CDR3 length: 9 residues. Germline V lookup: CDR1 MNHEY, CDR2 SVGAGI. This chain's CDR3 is CASRDGYTF. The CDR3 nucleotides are TGTGCCAGTAGAGATGGCTACACCTTC.

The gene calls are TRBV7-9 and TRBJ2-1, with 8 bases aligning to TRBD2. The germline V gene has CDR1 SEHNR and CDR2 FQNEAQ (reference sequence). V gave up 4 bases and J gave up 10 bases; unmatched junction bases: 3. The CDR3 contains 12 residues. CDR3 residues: CASSYSSGEQFF. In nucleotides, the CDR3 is TGTGCCAGCAGCTATTCTAGCGGGGAGCAGTTCTTC.

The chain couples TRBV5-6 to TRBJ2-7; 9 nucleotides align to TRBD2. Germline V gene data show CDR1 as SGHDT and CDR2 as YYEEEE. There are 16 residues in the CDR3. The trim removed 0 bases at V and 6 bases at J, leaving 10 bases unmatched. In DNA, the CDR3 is TGTGCCAGCAGCTTGGTTGGGGCTAGCGGGACGCTCGAGCAGTACTTC. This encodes CASSLVGASGTLEQYF. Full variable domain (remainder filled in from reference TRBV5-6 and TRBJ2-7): DAGVTQSPTHLIKTRGQQVTLRCSPKSGHDTVSWYQQALGQGPQFIFQYYEEEERQRGNFPDRFSGHQFPNYSSELNVNALLLGDSALYLCASSLVGASGTLEQYFGPGTRLTVT.

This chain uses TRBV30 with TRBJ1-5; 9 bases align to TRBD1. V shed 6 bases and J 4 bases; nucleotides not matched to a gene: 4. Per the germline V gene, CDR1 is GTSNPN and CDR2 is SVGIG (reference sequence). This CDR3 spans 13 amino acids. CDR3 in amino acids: CACGQGLNQPQHF. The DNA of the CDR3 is TGTGCCTGCGGACAGGGGCTAAATCAGCCCCAGCATTTT.

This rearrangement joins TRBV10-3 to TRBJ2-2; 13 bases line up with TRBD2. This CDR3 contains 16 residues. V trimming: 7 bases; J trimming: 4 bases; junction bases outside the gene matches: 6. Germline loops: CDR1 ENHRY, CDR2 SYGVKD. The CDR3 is CAIKKGLAGPTGELFF. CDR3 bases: TGTGCCATCAAAAAGGGACTAGCGGGGCCCACCGGGGAGCTGTTTTTT.

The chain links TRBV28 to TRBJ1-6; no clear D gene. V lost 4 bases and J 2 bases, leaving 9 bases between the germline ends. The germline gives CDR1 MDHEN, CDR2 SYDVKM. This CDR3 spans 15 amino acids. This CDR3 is CASSSGETYNSPLHF. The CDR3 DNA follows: TGTGCCAGCAGTTCCGGGGAGACCTATAATTCACCCCTCCACTTT.

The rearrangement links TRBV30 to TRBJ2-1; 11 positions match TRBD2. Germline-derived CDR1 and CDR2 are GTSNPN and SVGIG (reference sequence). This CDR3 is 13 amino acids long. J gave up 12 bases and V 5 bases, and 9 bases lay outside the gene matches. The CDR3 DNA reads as TGTGCCTGGGCTAGCGGGAGGTTTACGGGGCAGTTCTTC. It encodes CAWASGRFTGQFF.

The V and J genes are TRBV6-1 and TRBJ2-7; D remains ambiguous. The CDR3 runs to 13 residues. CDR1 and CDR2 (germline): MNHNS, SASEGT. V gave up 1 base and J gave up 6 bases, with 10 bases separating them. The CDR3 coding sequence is TGTGCCAGCAGTGAAGTTTGGCTTGTCGAGCAGTACTTC. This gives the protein CASSEVWLVEQYF.

CDR3 coding DNA: TGCAGCGTTGAGGGTGGGGACAGAGTCTATGGCTACACCTTC. This translates into CSVEGGDRVYGYTF. This chain links TRBV29-1 with TRBJ1-2; 7 nucleotides agree with TRBD1. Germline CDR1 is SQVTM and CDR2 is ANQGSEA. The trim removed 3 bases at V and 4 bases at J, leaving 8 bases unmatched. The CDR3 has 14 amino acids.

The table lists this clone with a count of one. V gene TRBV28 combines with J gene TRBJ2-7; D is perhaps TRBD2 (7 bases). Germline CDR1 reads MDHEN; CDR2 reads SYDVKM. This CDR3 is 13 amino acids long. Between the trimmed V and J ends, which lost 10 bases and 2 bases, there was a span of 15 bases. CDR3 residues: CATEGGGPYEQYF. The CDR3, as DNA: TGTGCCACCGAGGGGGGGGGACCCTACGAGCAGTACTTC.

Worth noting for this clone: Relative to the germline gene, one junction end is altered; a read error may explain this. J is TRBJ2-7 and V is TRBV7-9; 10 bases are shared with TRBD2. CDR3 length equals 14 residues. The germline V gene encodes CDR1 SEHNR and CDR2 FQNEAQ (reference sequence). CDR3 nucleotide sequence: TGTTCCAGCAGCTTGGGACTAGCGAGCCGTGAGCAGTACTTC. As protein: CSSSLGLASREQYF. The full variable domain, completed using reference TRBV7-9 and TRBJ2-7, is DTGVSQNPRHKITKRGQNVTFRCDPISEHNRLYWYRQTLGQGPEFLTYFQNEAQLEKSRLLSDRFSAERPKGSFSTLEIQRTEQGDSAMYLCSSSLGLASREQYFGPGTRLTVT.

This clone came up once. CDR3 sequence: CASSQGLARKTYEQYF. In nucleotides, the CDR3 is TGTGCCAGCAGCCAAGGACTAGCCCGAAAAACCTACGAGCAGTACTTC. The V and J genes are TRBV5-4 and TRBJ2-7, with TRBD2 matching 8 bases. The CDR3 consists of 16 residues. V was clipped by 4 bases and J by 2 bases; unmatched bases: 11. Germline V gene data show CDR1 as SGHNT and CDR2 as YYREEE (reference sequence).

The CDR3 reads CASSFRQGSTDTQYF. CDR3 nucleotide sequence: TGTGCCAGTAGTTTCCGACAGGGGAGCACAGATACGCAGTATTTT. The genes are TRBV19 and TRBJ2-3, with TRBD1 matching over 8 bases. V lost 5 bases to trimming and J lost 0 bases; unmatched junction nucleotides: 4. The CDR3 totals 15 residues. Germline assignment: CDR1 LNHDA and CDR2 SQIVND (reference sequence).

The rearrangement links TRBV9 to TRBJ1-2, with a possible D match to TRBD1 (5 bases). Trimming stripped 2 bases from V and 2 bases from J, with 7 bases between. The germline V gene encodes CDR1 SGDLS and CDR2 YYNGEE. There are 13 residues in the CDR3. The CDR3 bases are TGTGCCAGCAGCGTCGGGGGGAACTATGGCTACACCTTC. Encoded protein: CASSVGGNYGYTF.

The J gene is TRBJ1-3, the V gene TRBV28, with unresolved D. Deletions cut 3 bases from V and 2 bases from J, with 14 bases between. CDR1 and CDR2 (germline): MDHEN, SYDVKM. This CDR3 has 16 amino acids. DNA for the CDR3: TGTGCCAGCAGTTTGAGGGTCGGGAGAACTGGAAACACCATATATTTT. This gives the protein CASSLRVGRTGNTIYF. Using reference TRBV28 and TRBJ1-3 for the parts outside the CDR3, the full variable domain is DVKVTQSSRYLVKRTGEKVFLECVQDMDHENMFWYRQDPGLGLRLIYFSYDVKMKEKGDIPEGYSVSREKKERFSLILESASTNQTSMYLCASSLRVGRTGNTIYFGEGSWLTVV.

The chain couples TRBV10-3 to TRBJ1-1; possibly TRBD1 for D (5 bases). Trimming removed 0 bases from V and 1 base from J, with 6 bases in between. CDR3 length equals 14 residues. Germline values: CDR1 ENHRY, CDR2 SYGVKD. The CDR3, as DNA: TGTGCCATCAGTGAGTCTCAGGGGAACACTGAAGCTTTCTTT. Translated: CAISESQGNTEAFF.

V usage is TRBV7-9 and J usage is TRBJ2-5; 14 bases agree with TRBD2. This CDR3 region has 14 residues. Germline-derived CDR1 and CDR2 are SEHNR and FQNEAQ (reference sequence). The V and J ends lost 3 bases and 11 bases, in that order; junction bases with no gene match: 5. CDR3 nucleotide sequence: TGTGCCAGCAGCTTCGGACTAGCGGGAGGCCTGCAGTACTTC. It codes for CASSFGLAGGLQYF.

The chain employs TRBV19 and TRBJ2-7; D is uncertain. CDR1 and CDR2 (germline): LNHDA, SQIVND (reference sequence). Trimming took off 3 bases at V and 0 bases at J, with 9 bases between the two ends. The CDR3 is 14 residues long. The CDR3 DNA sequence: TGTGCCAGTAGTATGCGTGCCTTCTCCTACGAGCAGTACTTC. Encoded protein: CASSMRAFSYEQYF.

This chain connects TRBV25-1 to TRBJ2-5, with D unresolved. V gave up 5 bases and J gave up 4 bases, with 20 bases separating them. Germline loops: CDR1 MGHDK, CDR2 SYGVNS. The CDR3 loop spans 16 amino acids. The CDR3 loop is CASSPPGFEALETQYF. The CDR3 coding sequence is TGTGCCAGCAGTCCGCCCGGGTTCGAGGCTCTAGAGACCCAGTACTTC.

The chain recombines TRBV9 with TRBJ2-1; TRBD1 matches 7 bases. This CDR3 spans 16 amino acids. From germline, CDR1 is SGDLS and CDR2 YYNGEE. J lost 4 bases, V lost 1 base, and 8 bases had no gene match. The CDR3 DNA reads TGTGCCAGCAGCGTATTTCTGGACAGGACTTACAATGAGCAGTTCTTC. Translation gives CASSVFLDRTYNEQFF.

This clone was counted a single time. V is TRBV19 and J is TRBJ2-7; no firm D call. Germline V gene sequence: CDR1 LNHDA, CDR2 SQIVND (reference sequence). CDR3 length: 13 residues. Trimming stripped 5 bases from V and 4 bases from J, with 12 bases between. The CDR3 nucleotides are TGTGCCAGTAGTCTCGACTCGCAGTACGAGCAGTACTTC. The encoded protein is CASSLDSQYEQYF.

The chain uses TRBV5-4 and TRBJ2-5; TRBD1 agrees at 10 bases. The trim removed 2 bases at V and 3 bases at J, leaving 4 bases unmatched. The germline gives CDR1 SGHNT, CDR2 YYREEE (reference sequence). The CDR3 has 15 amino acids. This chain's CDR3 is CASSFDRGPEETQYF. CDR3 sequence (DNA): TGTGCCAGCAGCTTTGACAGGGGGCCCGAAGAGACCCAGTACTTC.

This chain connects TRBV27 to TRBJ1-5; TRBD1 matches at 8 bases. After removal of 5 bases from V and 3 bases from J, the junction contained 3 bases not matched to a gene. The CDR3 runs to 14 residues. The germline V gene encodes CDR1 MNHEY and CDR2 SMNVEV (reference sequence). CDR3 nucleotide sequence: TGTGCCAGCAGTCGGGGACAGGTCAATCAGCCCCAGCATTTT. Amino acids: CASSRGQVNQPQHF.

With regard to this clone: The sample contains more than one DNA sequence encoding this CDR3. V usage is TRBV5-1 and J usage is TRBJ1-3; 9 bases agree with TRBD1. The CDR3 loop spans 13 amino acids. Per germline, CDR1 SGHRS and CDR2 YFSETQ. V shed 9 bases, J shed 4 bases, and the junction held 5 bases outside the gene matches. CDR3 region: CATRTGEGNTIYF. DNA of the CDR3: TGCGCCACCAGGACAGGGGAAGGAAACACCATATATTTT.

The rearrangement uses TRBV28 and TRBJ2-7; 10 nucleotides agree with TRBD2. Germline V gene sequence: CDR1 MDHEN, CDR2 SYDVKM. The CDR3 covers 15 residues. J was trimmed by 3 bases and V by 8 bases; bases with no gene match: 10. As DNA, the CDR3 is TGTGCCAGCGGATCAGGGGGGACTAGCGACTACGAGCAGTACTTC. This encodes CASGSGGTSDYEQYF.

CDR3 nucleotides: TGCGCCAGCAGCCAAGATCTAGTAGGTGTAGTTACTAATGAAAAACTGTTTTTT. Protein sequence: CASSQDLVGVVTNEKLFF. This chain uses TRBV4-1 with TRBJ1-4; D remains unclear. Germline loops: CDR1 MGHRA, CDR2 YSYEKL. The CDR3 is 18 residues long. The V and J ends lost 0 bases and 2 bases respectively, with 16 bases between them.